This T cell receptor beta chain was documented in a study of shared clonotypes between healthy human individuals. Across the whole study: Sampling drew on donors who were a couple of women and a few men aged 18 to 49.

Sequencing on ten immunoSEQ deep assay plates was performed for unsorted PBMC DNA. TCRdb's table, derived via immunoSEQ multiplex PCR, lists solely in-frame clones and lacks some. Counted here are around 500,000 clones, 70% to 80% occurring once; the ten biggest clones make up 9.5% to 15%. The CDR3 is made up of 14 amino acids. Germline CDR1 SNHLY, CDR2 FYNNEI. V shed 6 bases and J shed 0 bases, with 11 bases lying between them. This receptor was taken from a woman in her thirties or forties in good health. Some clones in this sample may be carry-over from other donors' samples. The chain carries TRBV2 and TRBJ1-1; possible D gene TRBD1, 6 bases. Sequenced: PBMCs. The CDR3 DNA is TGTGCCAGCAGAGACAGGTTCATGAACACTGAAGCTTTCTTT. It translates to CASRDRFMNTEAFF.